This T cell receptor (beta chain) derives from a study of regulatory T cells in long-lasting Graves disease. The CDR3 sequence is 16 residues long. Germline V gives CDR1 MNHEY, CDR2 SMNVEV (reference sequence). The V gene end was trimmed by 5 bases and the J gene end by 4 bases; junction bases not matched to a gene: 9. Time point meaning: newly diagnosed GD, antithyroid drugs for less than 3 months. RNA extracted from PBMCs served as the sequencing template. Researchers made TCR beta libraries by using iRepertoire HTBI primers and running Arm-PCR on CDR3 regions. TCRdb re-called the multiplex PCR reads through MiXCR, storing one row per CDR3 protein. The sample records over 500,000 distinct CDR3 sequences, roughly 15% being singletons. The sample holds a few counts of this clonotype. These data also formed part of another study, on T cells in Graves' hyperthyroidism and ophthalmopathy.

This TCR was sampled from a young woman with Graves disease. The chain couples TRBV27 to TRBJ2-1, with 9 bases lining up with TRBD1. This sample comprised peripheral blood mononuclear cells (PBMCs), obtained at new diagnosis, from a patient treated with antithyroid drugs. This chain's CDR3 is CASSPGDRVVYNEQFF. The CDR3 coding sequence is TGTGCCAGCAGTCCAGGGGACAGGGTGGTTTACAATGAGCAGTTCTTC.